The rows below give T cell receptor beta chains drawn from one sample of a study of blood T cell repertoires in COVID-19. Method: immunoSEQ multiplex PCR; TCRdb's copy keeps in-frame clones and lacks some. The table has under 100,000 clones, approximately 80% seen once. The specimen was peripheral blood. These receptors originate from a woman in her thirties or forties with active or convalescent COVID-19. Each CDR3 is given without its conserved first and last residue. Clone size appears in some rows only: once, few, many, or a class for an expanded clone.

ASSHDRQNEQF TRBJ2-1 TRBV7-3 .
ASSLADYYGYT TRBJ1-2 TRBV5-1 .
ASSAQLEAF TRBJ1-1 TRBV2 .
ASSRDTSTNEKLF TRBJ1-4 TRBV7-9 .
ASSPQASPKETQY TRBJ2-5 TRBV4-3 .
ASHLGPASYEQY TRBJ2-7 TRBV6-5 .
ASREGRFFTSNQPQH TRBJ1-5 TRBV12-2 .
ASTPDWEMNTEAF TRBJ1-1 TRBV6-5 once
ASSAETGPAF TRBJ1-1 TRBV7-2 few
ATDGGHLGNEQF TRBJ2-1 TRBV24-1 .
ASSPTSGQETQY TRBJ2-5 TRBV11-2 .
ASSDSRLAGQETQY TRBJ2-5 TRBV6-4 .
ASSLAATPTDTQY TRBJ2-3 TRBV5-1 .
ASTLAGGGLF TRBJ2-2 TRBV2 .
AAGGTGNPYEQY TRBJ2-7 TRBV10-3 .
ASSLALAGVIDTQY TRBJ2-3 TRBV5-1 .
ASSLDRGSYEQY TRBJ2-7 TRBV11-2 once
ASSPSGGGETQY TRBJ2-5 TRBV18 .
ASKLTVAGDEQF TRBJ2-1 TRBV28 .
AWSVRSGDRGNTIY TRBJ1-3 TRBV30 .
ASNEAGYNEQF TRBJ2-1 TRBV9 few
ASSVTGGLTGTEAF TRBJ1-1 TRBV5-1 once
ASSHDRSNEQY TRBJ2-7 TRBV5-5 .
ASSDEGSEQY TRBJ2-7 TRBV9 few
ASSIQGGEQY TRBJ2-7 TRBV19 few
ASSGGQGGNGEKLF TRBJ1-4 TRBV5-1 .
ASARELNQPQH TRBJ1-5 TRBV19 .
ATGGTGGTDTQY TRBJ2-3 TRBV24-1 .
ASSYDRSHGYT TRBJ1-2 TRBV6-2/TRBV6-3 .
ASSYHRGPQPQH TRBJ1-5 TRBV6-2/TRBV6-3 .
SASVGGGRQETQY TRBJ2-5 TRBV20-1 .
ASSNDRAVGELF TRBJ2-2 TRBV19 once
ATSLGGAYEQY TRBJ2-7 TRBV24-1 .
ASSRGTGGTTDTQY TRBJ2-3 TRBV18 .
ASNFDTSYGYT TRBJ1-2 TRBV19 few
ASSLGQLYEQY TRBJ2-7 TRBV7-2 .
ASSLYHRYSNQPQH TRBJ1-5 TRBV28 .
ASSLAGGATDTQY TRBJ2-3 TRBV5-1 .
ASSLSGTGVQPQH TRBJ1-5 TRBV27 few
ASRRAETQY TRBJ2-5 TRBV2 .
ASSASGTFTYEQY TRBJ2-7 TRBV7-2 .
ASSFGQGGNQPQH TRBJ1-5 TRBV7-2 .
ASSAWTSSDTQY TRBJ2-3 TRBV19 once
ASSVRLAGETQY TRBJ2-5 TRBV9 few
ASSLGGPRARTETQY TRBJ2-5 TRBV5-4 .
ASSQDFRLGYT TRBJ1-2 TRBV4-3 few
ASSRGTGDNSPLH TRBJ1-6 TRBV7-3 .
ASSLRDRGFSGNTIY TRBJ1-3 TRBV5-1 once
ATAAREDTQY TRBJ2-3 TRBV24-1 .